This T cell receptor (beta chain) was identified in a study of T cells in Graves' hyperthyroidism and ophthalmopathy. Study-wide findings and caveats: Blood shared most expanded thyroid clonotypes above 0.001. Classification by a 13 V-J model distinguished ophthalmopathy from stable hyperthyroidism.

The germline gives CDR1 MDHEN, CDR2 SYDVKM. V lost 3 bases to trimming and J lost 9 bases, with 12 bases between them. This CDR3 is 14 amino acids long. With respect to this clonotype: Antigen unknown.

Amplified TCR beta CDR3 regions came from RNA transcripts. With the HTBI primer set, the TCR CDR3 went through a first round of RT-PCR. TCRdb fed the multiplex PCR reads into MiXCR, producing one record per CDR3 protein. This sample has roughly 720,000 distinct CDR3 sequences, with 17% found just once. The receptor comes from a man in his forties or fifties with Graves' hyperthyroidism. V usage is TRBV28 and J usage is TRBJ1-6; D is undetermined. Sequenced: blood. CDR3 nucleotide sequence: TGTGCCAGCAGTTTCCGCGAGCGCCGTTCACCCCTCCACTTT. This sequence encodes CASSFRERRSPLHF.